This entry concerns a single T cell receptor (beta chain). Antigen: not known. Clones were sequenced by immunoSEQ multiplex PCR, and TCRdb holds only the in-frame ones, with some missing. The sample carries about 100,000 clones, over 75% recorded once. These data are taken from a study of identifying expanded T cells in peripheral blood. Trimming cost V 5 bases and J 0 bases; bases outside gene matches: 3. In germline, CDR1 is SGHNT, CDR2 YENEEA. This CDR3 is built from 15 residues. Overall study results and limits: Technical replicates showed around 1.2 changed clones; two weeks approximately 16; four weeks 19. Clone count variance between roughly 2-week samples rose with total template count.

This chain joins TRBV11-3 and TRBJ1-4; 7 bases fit TRBD1. The sequence came from a person between 18 and 69 years old in good health. The sample consisted of blood. CDR3 region: CASSPQGATNEKLFF. In nucleotides, the CDR3 is TGTGCCAGCAGCCCCCAGGGGGCAACTAATGAAAAACTGTTTTTT.